This passage covers 18 T cell receptor beta chains from one sample sequenced in a study of beta chain features in type 1 diabetes. Antigens of these TCRs are unknown. Study results and limitations: All four CD4+ subsets of Type 1 diabetes patients contained TCRB CDR3s that were moderately but significantly shorter.

Sequencing targeted expressed TCRB transcripts, as all isolated RNA had been reverse transcribed. Assay: immunoSEQ multiplex PCR; the TCRdb copy retains only in-frame clones and omits some. The sample yields about 300,000 clones, approximately 15% seen once. The sample taken for sequencing was naive CD4+ T cells from blood. All receptors derive from a woman between 18 and 29 years old with type 1 diabetes.

The rearrangement uses TRBV19 and TRBJ1-1, with 7 bases identical to TRBD1. V lost 4 bases and J lost 3; bases outside the gene matches: 5. Germline V gene data show CDR1 as LNHDA and CDR2 as SQIVND (reference sequence). The CDR3 runs 14 residues. The CDR3 DNA follows: TGTGCCAGTAGTACCGACAGGGTGGACACTGAAGCTTTCTTT. Its protein is CASSTDRVDTEAFF.

This clone appeared a few times. This chain uses TRBV5-4 with TRBJ1-1, with TRBD1 matching 8 bases. This CDR3 spans 17 amino acids. Germline CDR1 reads SGHNT; CDR2 reads YYREEE (reference sequence). With 3 bases clipped from V and 2 bases from J, the junction kept 12 bases outside the gene matches. The CDR3 sequence: CASSSTLYRGYNTEAFF. The CDR3 DNA sequence: TGTGCCAGCAGCTCAACCCTGTACAGGGGGTATAACACTGAAGCTTTCTTT.

This sequence joins TRBV30 and TRBJ1-5; maybe TRBD1 (5 bases). The germline CDR1 and CDR2 sequences are GTSNPN and SVGIG (reference sequence). With 1 base removed from V and 0 bases from J, the gap between germline ends came to 10 bases. This CDR3 has 15 amino acids. The CDR3 region has the DNA TGTGCCTGGAGTGGGGGACTGTATAGCAATCAGCCCCAGCATTTT. This gives the protein CAWSGGLYSNQPQHF.

This clone was recorded a few times. The CDR3 spells CASSLGSTSGGSTDTQYF. CDR3 DNA sequence: TGTGCCAGCAGCTTAGGTTCTACTAGCGGAGGTAGCACAGATACGCAGTATTTT. The J gene is TRBJ2-3, the V gene TRBV7-2, with 8 bases lining up with TRBD2. The trim removed 1 base at V and 0 bases at J, leaving 9 bases unmatched. Per germline, CDR1 SGHTA and CDR2 FQGNSA. The CDR3 consists of 18 residues.

This clone was counted only a few times. The chain employs TRBV6-5 and TRBJ2-1, with TRBD1 identical over 9 bases. Germline trimming cut 6 bases from V and 1 base from J; bases unmatched to any gene: 4. CDR1 and CDR2 (germline): MNHEY, SVGAGI. The CDR3 extends over 15 amino acids. This CDR3 reads CASSRTGESYNEQFF. The CDR3 nucleotides are TGTGCCAGCAGCCGGACAGGGGAATCCTACAATGAGCAGTTCTTC.

This clone was seen only a few times. V is TRBV28 and J is TRBJ2-7; 13 nucleotides align to TRBD2. Germline CDR1 reads MDHEN; CDR2 reads SYDVKM. The trim removed 6 bases at V and 2 bases at J, leaving 4 bases unmatched. The CDR3 is 15 residues long. The DNA for the CDR3 is TGTGCCAGCAGCCAAGGGACTAGCGGGGCCTACGAGCAGTACTTC. It is translated as CASSQGTSGAYEQYF.

V gene TRBV5-1 combines with J gene TRBJ1-1, with D uncertain. The CDR3 length is 14 residues. V was cut by 0 bases and J by 0 bases, with 6 bases left in between. CDR1 is SGHRS, CDR2 YFSETQ, per germline. CDR3 sequence reads: CASSLGPMNTEAFF. The CDR3, as DNA: TGCGCCAGCAGCTTGGGGCCAATGAACACTGAAGCTTTCTTT.

This clone was found a few times. The chain uses TRBV7-2 and TRBJ2-1, with 7 positions matching TRBD1. The junction had 12 bases not matched to a gene; V was cut back by 4 bases and J by 0 bases. Germline CDR1 reads SGHTA; CDR2 reads FQGNSA. This CDR3 region has 18 residues. CDR3 amino acids: CASSSTGRGPDSYNEQFF. CDR3 nucleotide sequence: TGTGCCAGCAGCTCGACAGGGAGAGGGCCAGACTCCTACAATGAGCAGTTCTTC. Together with reference TRBV7-2 and TRBJ2-1, the CDR3 gives the full variable domain: GAGVSQSPSNKVTEKGKDVELRCDPISGHTALYWYRQSLGQGLEFLIYFQGNSAPDKSGLPSDRFSAERTGGSVSTLTIQRTQQEDSAVYLCASSSTGRGPDSYNEQFFGPGTRLTVL.

This clone was counted a few times. This CDR3 is also generated by other DNA sequences in the sample. The rearrangement joins TRBV18 to TRBJ2-5; D gene uncertain. Trimming removed 5 bases from V and 2 bases from J, with 3 bases in between. The CDR3 is 11 residues long. Germline V gives CDR1 KGHSH, CDR2 LQKENI. The CDR3 sequence: CASSYQETQYF. The CDR3 DNA sequence: TGTGCCAGCTCATATCAAGAGACCCAGTACTTC.

V gene TRBV5-1 combines with J gene TRBJ2-7; 7 bases are shared with TRBD1. The V gene end was trimmed by 6 bases and the J gene end by 3 bases; junction bases not matched to a gene: 6. CDR1 and CDR2 (germline): SGHRS, YFSETQ. The CDR3 spans 13 residues. In DNA, the CDR3 is TGCGCCAGCACGGGGACAGAGTTCTACGAGCAGTACTTC. Translation: CASTGTEFYEQYF. The full variable domain, its missing parts supplied by reference TRBV5-1 and TRBJ2-7, is KAGVTQTPRYLIKTRGQQVTLSCSPISGHRSVSWYQQTPGQGLQFLFEYFSETQRNKGNFPGRFSGRQFSNSRSEMNVSTLELGDSALYLCASTGTEFYEQYFGPGTRLTVT.

This chain connects TRBV11-2 to TRBJ2-3; 11 bases are shared with TRBD2. The ends lost 0 bases at V and 1 base at J; junction bases unmatched: 6. This CDR3 has 18 amino acids. Germline loops: CDR1 SGHAT, CDR2 FQNNGV. The CDR3 sequence is CASSLDLGLADRTDTQYF. CDR3 in DNA: TGTGCCAGCAGCTTAGACCTGGGACTAGCGGACCGCACAGATACGCAGTATTTT.

The chain is built from TRBV9 and TRBJ2-7, with 9 bases matching TRBD2. The CDR3 extends over 16 amino acids. CDR1 and CDR2 from the germline V gene are SGDLS and YYNGEE. With 4 bases clipped from V and 1 base from J, the junction kept 9 bases outside the gene matches. In DNA, the CDR3 is TGTGCCAGCAGCCCCCAGGGTAGCGGGAGTTCCTACGAGCAGTACTTC. This sequence encodes CASSPQGSGSSYEQYF. Looking up the rest from reference TRBV9 and TRBJ2-7 gives the full variable domain: DSGVTQTPKHLITATGQRVTLRCSPRSGDLSVYWYQQSLDQGLQFLIQYYNGEERAKGNILERFSAQQFPDLHSELNLSSLELGDSALYFCASSPQGSGSSYEQYFGPGTRLTVT.

The CDR3 is CASSPGSHNEQFF. The CDR3 DNA reads as TGTGCCAGCAGTCCGGGGTCTCACAATGAGCAGTTCTTC. The chain is built from TRBV28 and TRBJ2-1, with D maybe TRBD2 (5 bases). This CDR3 has 13 amino acids. Trimming took 5 bases from V and 5 from J, leaving 10 bases between them. Looked up from germline, CDR1 is MDHEN and CDR2 is SYDVKM. The whole variable domain, remainder taken from reference TRBV28 and TRBJ2-1, is DVKVTQSSRYLVKRTGEKVFLECVQDMDHENMFWYRQDPGLGLRLIYFSYDVKMKEKGDIPEGYSVSREKKERFSLILESASTNQTSMYLCASSPGSHNEQFFGPGTRLTVL.

This clone came up a few times. CDR3 DNA: TGTGCCAGTAGTAAATCGGGAGGGATGAGCAATCAGCCCCAGCATTTT. Translating it yields CASSKSGGMSNQPQHF. The V and J genes are TRBV19 and TRBJ1-5, with D hard to call. CDR1 and CDR2 (germline): LNHDA, SQIVND (reference sequence). Trimming left V 4 bases short and J 1 base short, with 14 bases between. This CDR3 contains 16 residues. The variable domain in full, with the rest retrieved from reference TRBV19 and TRBJ1-5, is DGGITQSPKYLFRKEGQNVTLSCEQNLNHDAMYWYRQDPGQGLRLIYYSQIVNDFQKGDIAEGYSVSREKKESFPLTVTSAQKNPTAFYLCASSKSGGMSNQPQHFGDGTRLSIL.

This chain uses TRBV5-1 with TRBJ2-1, with D possibly TRBD2 on 5 matching bases. CDR3 length: 14 amino acids. CDR1 SGHRS and CDR2 YFSETQ come from the germline V gene. V dropped 1 base and J dropped 4 bases, with 9 bases sitting between them. CDR3 bases: TGCGCCAGCAGCTTGAACCGGGAATACAATGAGCAGTTCTTC. It yields the protein CASSLNREYNEQFF.

The J gene is TRBJ1-2, the V gene TRBV7-9; 9 bases match TRBD1. The CDR3 extends over 19 amino acids. The V gene's germline CDR1 is SEHNR and CDR2 FQNEAQ (reference sequence). V shed 5 bases and J 2 bases; nucleotides not matched to a gene: 18. The CDR3 bases are TGTGCCAGCAGCGAACTCGGCGGCTGGGGACAGGGAAAGAACTATGGCTACACCTTC. This gives the protein CASSELGGWGQGKNYGYTF.

This clone was found a few times. The V and J genes are TRBV5-1 and TRBJ2-2; 11 bases map to TRBD2. J gave up 5 bases and V 5 bases, and 5 bases lay outside the gene matches. The CDR3 extends over 15 amino acids. Per the germline V gene, CDR1 is SGHRS and CDR2 is YFSETQ. The CDR3 is CASRGLAGDTGELFF. The CDR3 DNA is TGCGCCAGCAGAGGACTAGCGGGCGATACCGGGGAGCTGTTTTTT. Looking up the rest from reference TRBV5-1 and TRBJ2-2 gives the full variable domain: KAGVTQTPRYLIKTRGQQVTLSCSPISGHRSVSWYQQTPGQGLQFLFEYFSETQRNKGNFPGRFSGRQFSNSRSEMNVSTLELGDSALYLCASRGLAGDTGELFFGEGSRLTVL.

This chain connects TRBV14 to TRBJ2-1, with a tentative D call TRBD2 (6 bases). V was clipped by 4 bases and J by 6 bases, with 16 bases between them. The CDR3 contains 15 residues. Germline CDR1 reads SGHDN; CDR2 reads FVKESK. The CDR3 DNA is TGTGCCAGCAGCCCAGGAATAGCGGCGGCCAATGAGCAGTTCTTC. This codes for CASSPGIAAANEQFF.